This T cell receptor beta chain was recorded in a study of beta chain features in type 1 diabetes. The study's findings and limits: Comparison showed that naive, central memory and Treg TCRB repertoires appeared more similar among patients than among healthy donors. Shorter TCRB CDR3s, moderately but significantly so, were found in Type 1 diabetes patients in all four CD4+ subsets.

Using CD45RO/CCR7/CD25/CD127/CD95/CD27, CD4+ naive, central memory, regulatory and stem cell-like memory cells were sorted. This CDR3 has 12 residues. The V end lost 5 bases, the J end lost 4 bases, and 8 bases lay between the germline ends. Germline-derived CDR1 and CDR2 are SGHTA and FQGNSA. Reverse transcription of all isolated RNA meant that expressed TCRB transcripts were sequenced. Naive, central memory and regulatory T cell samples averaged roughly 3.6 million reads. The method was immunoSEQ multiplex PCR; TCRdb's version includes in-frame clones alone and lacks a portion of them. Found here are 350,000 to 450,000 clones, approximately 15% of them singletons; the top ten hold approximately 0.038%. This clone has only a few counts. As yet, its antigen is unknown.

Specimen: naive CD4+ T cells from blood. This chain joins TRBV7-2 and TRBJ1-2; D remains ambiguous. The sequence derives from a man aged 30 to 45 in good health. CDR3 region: CASSEDIYGYTF. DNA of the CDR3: TGTGCCAGCAGCGAAGACATCTATGGCTACACCTTC.